Following are 15 T cell receptor beta chains from one sample sequenced in a study of blood T cell repertoires in COVID-19. Clones were read by immunoSEQ multiplex PCR, and TCRdb kept only the in-frame ones, dropping some. The sample lists roughly 300,000 clones; approximately 85% were seen once. Source material: peripheral blood. The receptors come from a human donor in a cohort sampled during active COVID-19.

The chain links TRBV5-6 to TRBJ2-2; a weak D match, TRBD2 (6 bases). The CDR3 spans 16 residues. V lost 4 bases to trimming and J lost 3 bases, with 16 bases between them. Per germline, CDR1 SGHDT and CDR2 YYEEEE. The DNA for the CDR3 is TGTGCCAGCAGCCCCCTAGGCAGGGAGGACACCGGGGAGCTGTTTTTT. It specifies CASSPLGREDTGELFF.

V gene TRBV12-5 combines with J gene TRBJ2-5; 11 bases map to TRBD2. With 5 bases clipped from V and 1 base from J, the junction kept 3 bases outside the gene matches. The CDR3 extends over 15 amino acids. The germline CDR1 and CDR2 sequences are LGHNT and FRNRAP. The CDR3 DNA reads TGTGCTAGTGGTAAGGGACTAGCGGTCCAAGAGACCCAGTACTTC. Encoded protein: CASGKGLAVQETQYF.

The chain is built from TRBV3-1 (or the pseudogene TRBV3-2) and TRBJ2-5; D unresolved. Trimming pared 1 base from V and 4 bases from J, leaving 16 bases between. Looked up from germline, CDR1 is LGHDT and CDR2 is YNNKEL (reference sequence). The CDR3 runs 16 residues. CDR3 in DNA: TGTGCCAGCAGCCAAGGAAAGAGTCGGGTGTCAGAGACCCAGTACTTC. Its protein is CASSQGKSRVSETQYF.

The rearrangement uses TRBV7-8 and TRBJ1-5; 10 positions match TRBD1. The junction had 9 bases not matched to a gene; V was cut back by 4 bases and J by 0 bases. Germline values: CDR1 SGHVS, CDR2 FQNEAQ. The CDR3 covers 18 residues. The chain's CDR3 is CASSSRTGGGYSNQPQHF. The CDR3 nucleotides read TGTGCCAGCAGCTCCAGGACAGGGGGGGGCTATAGCAATCAGCCCCAGCATTTT.

This chain connects TRBV18 to TRBJ2-7; D perhaps matches TRBD1 (6 bases). The CDR3 is made up of 14 amino acids. Trimming removed 2 bases from V and 2 bases from J, with 10 bases in between. Germline CDR1 is KGHSH and CDR2 is LQKENI. The CDR3 spells CASSPGTTAYEQYF. The CDR3 nucleotides read TGTGCCAGCTCACCAGGGACAACGGCCTACGAGCAGTACTTC.

The V gene is TRBV24-1, the J gene TRBJ2-1; the D gene is possibly TRBD1 (5 bases). Germline V gene data show CDR1 as KGHDR and CDR2 as SFDVKD. V lost 3 bases and J 5 bases, leaving 25 bases between the germline ends. The CDR3 has 19 amino acids. This CDR3 is CATSDPRPGRGTKHNEQFF. The CDR3 nucleotides are TGTGCCACCAGTGATCCGCGCCCTGGTAGGGGAACTAAGCACAATGAGCAGTTCTTC.

This clone appeared a single time. The chain uses TRBV19 and TRBJ2-2; D is ambiguous. In germline, CDR1 is LNHDA, CDR2 SQIVND (reference sequence). Trimming cost V 2 bases and J 4 bases, with 17 bases left between them. This CDR3 contains 17 residues. CDR3 sequence reads: CASSIIQAVDFTGELFF. The CDR3 DNA sequence: TGTGCCAGTAGTATAATCCAAGCCGTAGATTTCACCGGGGAGCTGTTTTTT.

This clone was seen once. The V gene is TRBV5-1, the J gene TRBJ1-1; D perhaps matches TRBD1 (6 bases). Germline V gives CDR1 SGHRS, CDR2 YFSETQ. This CDR3 region has 13 residues. V lost 4 bases and J 1 base, leaving 8 bases between the germline ends. The CDR3 coding sequence is TGCGCCAGCAGCATAGGGGGGAACACTGAAGCTTTCTTT. This sequence encodes CASSIGGNTEAFF.

In DNA, the CDR3 is TGTGCCAGCGGGACAAACAATCAGCCCCAGCATTTT. This codes for CASGTNNQPQHF. The J gene is TRBJ1-5, the V gene TRBV3-1 (or the pseudogene TRBV3-2); maybe TRBD1 (6 bases). The CDR3 totals 12 residues. The germline gives CDR1 LGHDT, CDR2 YNNKEL (reference sequence). V lost 8 bases to trimming and J lost 3 bases, with 8 bases between them.

The chain uses TRBV24-1 and TRBJ2-7, with TRBD2 matching over 8 bases. Losses at the gene ends were 6 bases for V and 7 bases for J; bases not matched to a gene: 7. CDR1 KGHDR and CDR2 SFDVKD come from the germline V gene. This CDR3 contains 13 residues. Here the CDR3 reads CATSKGGLGEQYF. The CDR3 bases are TGTGCCACCAGTAAAGGGGGACTAGGGGAGCAGTACTTC.

V and J are TRBV14 and TRBJ1-2; TRBD1 is a possible D gene (5 bases). CDR1 is SGHDN, CDR2 FVKESK, per germline. The CDR3 is made up of 12 amino acids. V was pared by 1 base and J by 8 bases, with 8 bases between. The CDR3 is CASSQAGVGYTF. The CDR3, as DNA: TGTGCCAGCAGCCAAGCGGGGGTAGGCTACACCTTC. The whole variable domain, remainder taken from reference TRBV14 and TRBJ1-2, is EAGVTQFPSHSVIEKGQTVTLRCDPISGHDNLYWYRRVMGKEIKFLLHFVKESKQDESGMPNNRFLAERTGGTYSTLKVQPAELEDSGVYFCASSQAGVGYTFGSGTRLTVV.

The V call is TRBV19, the J call TRBJ2-7; weak D call: TRBD1 (5 bases). CDR3 length equals 15 residues. The germline V and J ends were trimmed by 3 bases and 2 bases, with 14 bases remaining between them. CDR1 is LNHDA and CDR2 is SQIVND in the germline V gene (reference sequence). The CDR3 loop is CASSIRPGITYEQYF. DNA for the CDR3: TGTGCCAGTAGTATTAGGCCAGGGATTACCTACGAGCAGTACTTC. Supplemented by reference TRBV19 and TRBJ2-7, the full variable domain reads DGGITQSPKYLFRKEGQNVTLSCEQNLNHDAMYWYRQDPGQGLRLIYYSQIVNDFQKGDIAEGYSVSREKKESFPLTVTSAQKNPTAFYLCASSIRPGITYEQYFGPGTRLTVT.

The genes are TRBV23-1 and TRBJ1-3; no reliable D call. TRBV23-1 is an open reading frame, and its role is uncertain. The CDR3 contains 14 residues. Between the trimmed V and J ends, which lost 3 bases and 1 base, there was a span of 7 bases. CDR3 nucleotide sequence: TGCGCCAGCAGTCAGGCGGGTTCTGGAAACACCATATATTTT. This gives the protein CASSQAGSGNTIYF.

This clone was seen many times. V and J are TRBV11-3 and TRBJ1-1; TRBD1 aligns across 9 bases. With 5 bases clipped from V and 6 bases from J, the junction kept 13 bases outside the gene matches. Looked up from germline, CDR1 is SGHNT and CDR2 is YENEEA. This CDR3 spans 16 amino acids. CDR3: CASSPSRDRDGAEAFF. The CDR3 DNA sequence: TGTGCCAGCAGCCCTAGCCGGGACAGGGATGGGGCTGAAGCTTTCTTT.

For the CDR3, the DNA is TGTGCCAGCAGTTTAGTCAGGGGCTATGGCTACACCTTC. It translates to CASSLVRGYGYTF. This sequence joins TRBV12-3 or TRBV12-4 and TRBJ1-2; a possible D gene is TRBD1 (6 bases). V was cut by 1 base and J by 4 bases, with 7 bases left in between. The CDR3 contains 13 residues.